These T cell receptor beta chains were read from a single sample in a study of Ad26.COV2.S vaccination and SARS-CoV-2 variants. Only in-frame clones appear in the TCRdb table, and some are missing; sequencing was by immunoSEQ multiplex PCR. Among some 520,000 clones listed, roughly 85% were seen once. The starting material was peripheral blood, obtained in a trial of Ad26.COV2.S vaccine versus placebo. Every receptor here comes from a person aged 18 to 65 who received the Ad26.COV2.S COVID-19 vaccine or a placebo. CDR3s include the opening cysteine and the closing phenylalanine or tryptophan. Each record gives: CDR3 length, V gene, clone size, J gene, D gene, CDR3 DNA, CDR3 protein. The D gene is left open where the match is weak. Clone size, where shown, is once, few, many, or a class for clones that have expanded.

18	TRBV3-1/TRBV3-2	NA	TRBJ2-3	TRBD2	TGTGCCAGCAGCCCGAGGACTAGCGGGGGACCCATAACAGATACGCAGTATTTT	CASSPRTSGGPITDTQYF
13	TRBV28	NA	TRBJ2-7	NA	TGTGCCAGCAAGGGCCTCCGCTCCTACGAGCAGTACTTC	CASKGLRSYEQYF
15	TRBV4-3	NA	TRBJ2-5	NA	TGCGCCAGCAGCCAAGAGGACAGACAGCGGGGGACCCAGTACTTC	CASSQEDRQRGTQYF
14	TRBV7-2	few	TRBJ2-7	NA	TGTGCCAGCAGCTTACGGGGGAGTGGGTACGAGCAGTACTTC	CASSLRGSGYEQYF
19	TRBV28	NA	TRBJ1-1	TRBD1	TGTGCCAGCAGTTCCGCCCGTTGGGACAGGGCTCTAGGGAACACTGAAGCTTTCTTT	CASSSARWDRALGNTEAFF
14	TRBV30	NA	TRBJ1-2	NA	TGTGCCTGGAGCCCTTATGGGGGTAACTATGGCTACACCTTC	CAWSPYGGNYGYTF
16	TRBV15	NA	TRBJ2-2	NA	TGTGCCACCAGCAGAGATCTTCGAGTCGGCGCCGGGGAGCTGTTTTTT	CATSRDLRVGAGELFF
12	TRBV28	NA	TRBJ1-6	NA	TGTGCCAGCAGCTTCAGTGAGTCACCCCTCCACTTT	CASSFSESPLHF
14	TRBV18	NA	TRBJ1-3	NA	TGTGCCAGCTCTCTGGCGCGGGAAAGAAACACCATATATTTT	CASSLARERNTIYF
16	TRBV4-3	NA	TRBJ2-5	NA	TGCGCCAGCAGCCAAGATCTCCTCGTCGGGGGAGAGACCCAGTACTTC	CASSQDLLVGGETQYF
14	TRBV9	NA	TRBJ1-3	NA	TGTGCCAGCGGACAAACAGGGACCGGAAACACCATATATTTT	CASGQTGTGNTIYF
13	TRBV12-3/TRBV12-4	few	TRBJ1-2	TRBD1	TGTGCCAGCAGCACAAACAGGGGCGATGGCTACACCTTC	CASSTNRGDGYTF
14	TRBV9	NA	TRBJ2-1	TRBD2	TGTGCCAGCAGTAACGGACTAGCGGGAGTTGAGCAGTTCTTC	CASSNGLAGVEQFF
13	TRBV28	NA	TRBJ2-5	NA	TGTGCCAGCAGTTTAGGTAGTAAGGAATCCCAGTACTTC	CASSLGSKESQYF
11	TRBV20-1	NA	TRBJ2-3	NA	TGCAGTGCTATTAGCACAGATACGCAGTATTTT	CSAISTDTQYF